These T cell receptor beta chains were read from a single sample in a study of spatial heterogeneity in lung cancer. MiXCR was run by TCRdb on the 5' RACE reads, yielding one entry per CDR3 protein. This sample has under 20,000 distinct CDR3 sequences, with about 19% found just once. Sequencing used PBMCs, obtained at surgery. Every receptor here comes from a male donor with early-stage non-small cell lung cancer. CDR3s include the opening cysteine and the closing phenylalanine or tryptophan. The D gene is left open where the match is weak. Only part of the rows carry a size: once, few, many, or a class if the clone is expanded.

>.|many|TRBJ1-2|TRBV7-8|14
TGTGCCAGCAGCCTCCGGGACAAAAACTATGGCTACACCTTC
CASSLRDKNYGYTF
>TRBD2|.|TRBJ2-7|TRBV27|15
TGTGCCAGCAGTCCTGCTGGCGGGGGTACCTACGAGCAGTACTTC
CASSPAGGGTYEQYF
>.|many|TRBJ2-7|TRBV10-1|13
TGCGCCAGCAGTGAAGGGGGTGGTAGCGAGCAGTACTTC
CASSEGGGSEQYF
>TRBD1|few|TRBJ1-1|TRBV20-1|12
TGCAGTGTCAGGGGGCATAACACTGAAGCTTTCTTT
CSVRGHNTEAFF
>.|many|TRBJ2-7|TRBV5-1|15
TGCGCCAGCAGCCCGGTGGGCTCGCTGCCCTACGAGCAGTACTTC
CASSPVGSLPYEQYF
>.|.|TRBJ2-1|TRBV20-1|16
TGCAGTGCTAGAGCCGTCACGGGGGCGCTCCTCAATGAGCAGTTCTTC
CSARAVTGALLNEQFF
>.|few|TRBJ2-1|TRBV11-2|14
TGTGCCAGCAGCTTTCCAGGGGCGGGCGATGAGCAGTTCTTC
CASSFPGAGDEQFF
>TRBD1|medium-sized|TRBJ2-7|TRBV9|16
TGTGCCAGCAGCGTCGGTGCAGGGACAGTCTCCTACGAGCAGTACTTC
CASSVGAGTVSYEQYF
>.|few|TRBJ1-1|TRBV3-1|14
TGTGCCAGCAGCCAGAGTACTATGAACACTGAAGCTTTCTTT
CASSQSTMNTEAFF
>.|many|TRBJ1-2|TRBV5-1|14
TGCGCCAGCAGCTTGGAACCGAGGTCTATGGGCTACACCTTC
CASSLEPRSMGYTF
>TRBD2|medium-sized|TRBJ2-3|TRBV7-2|19
TGTGCCAGCAGCGCTAACCCTGGACTAGCGGGGGGTTTCACAGATACGCAGTATTTT
CASSANPGLAGGFTDTQYF
>TRBD2|.|TRBJ2-1|TRBV5-4|19
TGTGCCAGCAGCTCGATGGGACTAGCGGGAGGAATGACCTACAATGAGCAGTTCTTC
CASSSMGLAGGMTYNEQFF
>.|many|TRBJ2-5|TRBV27|13
TGTGCCAGCAGTTTATCCTTTTCCGGGACCCAGTACTTC
CASSLSFSGTQYF
>TRBD1|few|TRBJ2-6|TRBV13|16
TGTGCCAGCAGCTTAGGACAGGGGGCTGGGGCCAACGTCCTGACTTTC
CASSLGQGAGANVLTF
>.|few|TRBJ2-3|TRBV14|16
TGTGCCAGCAGCCCGCTGACCTCGACCCAGACAGATACGCAGTATTTT
CASSPLTSTQTDTQYF
>.|many|TRBJ2-5|TRBV19|14
TGTGCCAGTAGTATAGTATTCAGAGAAGAGACCCAGTACTTC
CASSIVFREETQYF
>TRBD1|many|TRBJ1-4|TRBV29-1|13
TGCAGCGTTGCCGGGACAGGGGGCGAGAAACTGTTTTTT
CSVAGTGGEKLFF
>.|.|TRBJ1-4|TRBV2|13
TGTGCCAGCAATATACAGATCCATGAAAAACTGTTTTTT
CASNIQIHEKLFF
>.|few|TRBJ2-1|TRBV20-1|15
TGCAGTGCTAGTAGCCAGGGGGGATCCTACAATGAGCAGTTCTTC
CSASSQGGSYNEQFF
>.|many|TRBJ1-1|TRBV29-1|12
TGCAGCGCGGTTCCCGGGACGCTTGAAGCTTTCTTT
CSAVPGTLEAFF
>.|few|TRBJ2-5|TRBV9|15
TGTGCCAGCAGCGTAGGGCTAGACGCTACAGAGACCCAGTACTTC
CASSVGLDATETQYF
>.|.|TRBJ2-2|TRBV7-3|14
TGTGCCAGCAGCCCCCGACAGGCTGCCGGGGAGCTGTTTTTT
CASSPRQAAGELFF
>TRBD2|many|TRBJ2-1|TRBV9|15
TGTGCCAGCAGCTATAGCGGGGGGACCAACAATGAGCAGTTCTTC
CASSYSGGTNNEQFF
>TRBD2|.|TRBJ2-3|TRBV2|16
TGTGCCAGCAGTGAACGGGCGGGGGGTATCACAGATACGCAGTATTTT
CASSERAGGITDTQYF
>.|many|TRBJ2-1|TRBV7-3|15
TGTGCCAGCAGCTTAGGCGGGGGCCGATACAATGAGCAGTTCTTC
CASSLGGGRYNEQFF
>.|many|TRBJ1-3|TRBV7-9|13
TGTGCCAGCAGCTTGGGGCAAGGAAACACCATATATTTT
CASSLGQGNTIYF
>.|medium-sized|TRBJ1-6|TRBV7-6|14
TGTGCCAGCCGTCCGGGCTCCTATAATTCACCCCTCCACTTT
CASRPGSYNSPLHF
>.|.|TRBJ2-5|TRBV20-1|11
TGCAGTGCTAGAAGCCGGGAGACCCAGTACTTC
CSARSRETQYF
>.|.|TRBJ1-1|TRBV2|15
TGTGCCAGCAGTGACGGGCTGGGGACGAACACTGAAGCTTTCTTT
CASSDGLGTNTEAFF
>.|many|TRBJ2-3|TRBV19|13
TGTGCCAGTAATAGGGCTTTAGGAGATACGCAGTATTTT
CASNRALGDTQYF
>.|.|TRBJ2-7|TRBV6-6|15
TGTGCCAGCAGTTACAGCTCCCAGGGGTCTTACGAGCAGTACTTC
CASSYSSQGSYEQYF
>.|.|TRBJ2-7|TRBV9|14
TGTGCCAGCAGCGTAGATGCCTGGGCCTACGAGCAGTACTTC
CASSVDAWAYEQYF
>.|many|TRBJ1-1|TRBV18|14
TGTGCCAGCTCACAAGGGACAAGGGACAATGAAGCTTTCTTT
CASSQGTRDNEAFF
>.|few|TRBJ2-7|TRBV24-1|13
TGTGCCACCAGTGATTCCGACACAACCGAGCAGTACTTC
CATSDSDTTEQYF
>TRBD1|.|TRBJ1-2|TRBV5-1|17
TGCGCCAGCAGCGTAACAGGGGGCGCCCTGGCTAACTATGGCTACACCTTC
CASSVTGGALANYGYTF
>.|few|TRBJ1-1|TRBV30|12
TGTGCCTGGAAGGCCCGGGCGGCTGAAGCTTTCTTT
CAWKARAAEAFF
>.|many|TRBJ1-2|TRBV7-9|10
TGTGCCAGCAGTGAAAACGGCTACACCTTC
CASSENGYTF
>.|many|TRBJ2-6|TRBV11-2|16
TGTGCCAGCACCATTGACGGGGCCTCTGGGGCCAACGTCCTGACTTTC
CASTIDGASGANVLTF
>.|.|TRBJ1-2|TRBV12-3/TRBV12-4|15
TGTGCCAGCAGTTTATCGTCGAAATCTAACTATGGCTACACCTTC
CASSLSSKSNYGYTF
>.|medium-sized|TRBJ1-4|TRBV19|14
TGTGCCAGTACGTCCACGCCCGGTATTGAAAAACTGTTTTTT
CASTSTPGIEKLFF
>.|.|TRBJ2-3|TRBV5-6|15
TGTGCCAGCAGCTTGGGAGGACTAACGGCAGATACGCAGTATTTT
CASSLGGLTADTQYF
>.|many|TRBJ1-5|TRBV6-5|12
TGTGCCAGCGGCGGCCCGGGCCAGCCCCAGCATTTT
CASGGPGQPQHF
>.|.|TRBJ1-5|TRBV20-1|12
TGCAGTGCTAGCATAGGCGATCAGCCCCAGCATTTT
CSASIGDQPQHF
>.|.|TRBJ2-7|TRBV7-6|17
TGTGCCAGCAGCTTAGCCGTGGGGCTTACCGAGCGGAACGAGCAGTACTTC
CASSLAVGLTERNEQYF
>.|once|TRBJ2-2|TRBV5-1|15
TGCGCCAGCACCCGGGAGACAGCGAACACCGGGGAGCTGTTTTTT
CASTRETANTGELFF